This T cell receptor beta chain was captured by sequencing in a study of blood T cell repertoires in COVID-19 (dated by TCRdb to the early 2020s). For the wider study: The collaborator samples originated in the United States, Italy and Spain and spanned the acute and convalescent phases of COVID-19. The material from the prospective study consisted of cDNA or gDNA derived from T cells, B-cell-depleted T cells, or PBMCs. Deeply sampled blood TCRbeta repertoires from subjects exposed to, actively infected with, or recovered from COVID-19 were included in the dataset. The repertoires were released in a freely available public database meant as a resource for research on the immune response to SARS-CoV-2. Samples came from the ongoing ImmuneRACE study (first 160 participants) plus 1,254 subjects from 6 global collaborators. A de-identified subject ID, COVID-19 status, age in years and sex were almost always included in the sample metadata. Where available, HLA class I and class II types were obtained from metadata supplied by the sample provider rather than from assay-based typing.

Cut back by 0 bases and 4 bases, the V and J ends lie 9 bases apart. According to the germline V gene, CDR1 reads SGHTA and CDR2 reads FQGNSA. From the cysteine up to the phenylalanine, the CDR3 has a length of 14 residues. Of the read, only the CDR3 DNA is kept; its 42 bases are in frame from base 1. On this clone: The specificity of this receptor is unknown. It has no much larger one-base neighbor in the sample; base qualities were not kept.

Whole blood was collected in K2EDTA tubes by collaborating institutions according to the institutions' own protocols. For TCRbeta analysis, collaborators shipped samples as frozen whole blood, isolated PBMCs, or DNA extracted from either of those sample types. What the research found in general, with its limitations: The quantity of clinical and demographic metadata differed by source and by participant and was supplied without curation.

TCRbeta CDR3 regions were amplified from genomic DNA by means of the immunoSEQ Assay, a bias-controlled multiplex PCR. Concerning the study's data processing: The number of nucleated cells in each sample was estimated from the amplification of reference gene primers within the assay. To quantify the absolute abundance of each unique TCRbeta CDR3 rearrangement, sequence reads were collapsed and filtered. For each sample, productive Simpson clonality was calculated by taking the square root of Simpson's diversity index across productive rearrangements. Entries here come from immuneACCESS through TCRdb and include only in-frame sequences with V and J called. Some clones fail to appear in such tables; in the studies checked, an unresolved V gene covers under half of the shortfall, and the cause of the remainder is unknown. V and J calls and clone size are those listed in that table; D and trimming were worked out from the DNA. The sample includes approximately 170,000 clones, with roughly four fifths observed a single time. Roughly a tenth of the sample goes to the ten largest clones.

The sample comprised peripheral blood. This clonotype originated in a man between 65 and 79 years old with active or convalescent COVID-19. Recombination joined TRBV7-2 with TRBJ1-1; matching of 5 bases hints at TRBD1 as the D gene. The nucleotide sequence reads as follows: TGTGCCAGCAGCTTAGCGAACCAGGGCACTGAAGCTTTCTTT. Protein translation: CASSLANQGTEAFF.